The clone carrying this T cell receptor (beta chain) was seen more than once but under ten times. Its antigen is undetermined. This record comes from a study of cytomegalovirus exposure and HLA in healthy donors. Primers for the PCR totalled 60 Vbeta and 13 Jbeta. TCRdb keeps only in-frame clones here, not all; method: immunoSEQ multiplex PCR. The repertoire includes 150,000 to 200,000 clones, roughly three quarters of them detected once, and 1.5% to 2% sits in the top ten. V was pared by 3 bases and J by 9 bases, with 14 bases between. Germline CDR1 reads LNHDA; CDR2 reads SQIVND (reference sequence). This CDR3 contains 13 residues. Broader study findings: CMV antigen specificity of three CMV-associated chains was confirmed in vitro.

The chain uses TRBV19 and TRBJ1-2; D not resolved. The specimen sequenced was PBMCs. The TCR comes from a woman between 45 and 65 years old in good health and CMV-seronegative. For the CDR3, the DNA is TGTGCCAGTAGTATCGCGGCAGTATGGAGCTACACCTTC. Protein product: CASSIAAVWSYTF.